This entry lists 30 T cell receptor beta chains sequenced from one sample in a study of radiotherapy plus CTLA-4 blockade in lung cancer. Assay used: immunoSEQ multiplex PCR; TCRdb lists only in-frame clones, some missing. Seen here are tens of thousands of clones, 70% to 90% observed once, and the top ten hold 4% to 5.5%. This material consisted of peripheral blood, taken from a patient treated with radiotherapy plus ipilimumab. The receptor set was obtained from a human donor with non-small cell lung cancer whose response to radiotherapy plus ipilimumab could not be evaluated.

The V call is TRBV28, the J call TRBJ2-7, with D perhaps matching TRBD1 (5 bases). The CDR3 contains 12 residues. With 7 bases removed from V and 3 bases from J, the gap between germline ends came to 10 bases. Germline V gene data show CDR1 as MDHEN and CDR2 as SYDVKM. DNA of the CDR3: TGTGCCAGCACTGCAGGGATCTACGAGCAGTACTTC. Translating it yields CASTAGIYEQYF.

The rearrangement joins TRBV28 to TRBJ2-3; D is perhaps TRBD1 (5 bases). V lost 6 bases and J 0 bases, leaving 19 bases between the germline ends. This CDR3 is built from 17 residues. Germline CDR1 and CDR2: MDHEN and SYDVKM. CDR3 bases: TGTGCCAGCAGCTATGATCCCCAGGGTGCTAGCACAGATACGCAGTATTTT. Translated, it gives CASSYDPQGASTDTQYF.

CDR3 residues: CASSQDRGDRHEQYF. CDR3 in DNA: TGCGCCAGCAGCCAAGATCGTGGTGACAGGCACGAGCAGTACTTC. This rearrangement joins TRBV4-3 to TRBJ2-7; possible D gene TRBD1, 6 bases. Germline CDR1 LGHNA, CDR2 YSLEER. CDR3 length: 15 amino acids. V was trimmed by 0 bases and J by 5 bases, leaving 14 bases between them.

The rearrangement uses TRBV28 and TRBJ1-2, with TRBD1 as a possible D gene (6 bases). Germline-derived CDR1 and CDR2 are MDHEN and SYDVKM. The length of the CDR3 is 13 residues. Trimming took 6 bases from V and 4 from J, leaving 12 bases between them. CDR3 region: CASSRGQSYGYTF. Written as DNA, the CDR3 is TGTGCCAGCAGCCGCGGACAGAGCTATGGCTACACCTTC.

Within the sample, this clone is medium-sized. The V call is TRBV6-5, the J call TRBJ2-3, with 12 bases aligning to TRBD2. With V trimmed by 6 bases and J by 6 bases, 7 bases remained unmatched. This CDR3 spans 15 amino acids. The germline V gene encodes CDR1 MNHEY and CDR2 SVGAGI. The CDR3 is CASRQGLAGTDTQYF. CDR3 DNA sequence: TGTGCCAGCAGACAAGGACTAGCGGGAACCGATACGCAGTATTTT.

V is TRBV7-2 and J is TRBJ2-5, with TRBD2 matching 16 bases. CDR1 SGHTA and CDR2 FQGNSA come from the germline V gene. V dropped 5 bases and J dropped 9; count of bases not matched to a gene: 9. The CDR3 is made up of 16 amino acids. The chain's CDR3 is CASSPRGLAGGLAQYF. CDR3 sequence (DNA): TGTGCCAGCAGCCCGCGGGGACTAGCGGGAGGGCTGGCCCAGTACTTC. Complete variable domain (other parts from reference TRBV7-2 and TRBJ2-5): GAGVSQSPSNKVTEKGKDVELRCDPISGHTALYWYRQSLGQGLEFLIYFQGNSAPDKSGLPSDRFSAERTGGSVSTLTIQRTQQEDSAVYLCASSPRGLAGGLAQYFGPGTRLLVL.

In this sample, this clone turned up a few times. The rearrangement links TRBV30 to TRBJ1-1; 7 positions match TRBD1. The CDR3 has 13 amino acids. Germline trimming cut 5 bases from V and 1 base from J; bases unmatched to any gene: 4. Germline values: CDR1 GTSNPN, CDR2 SVGIG (reference sequence). This CDR3 reads CAWDGTANTEAFF. As DNA, the CDR3 is TGTGCCTGGGACGGGACAGCGAACACTGAAGCTTTCTTT.

The V and J genes are TRBV6-5 and TRBJ2-7; 7 bases agree with TRBD1. Germline lookup yields CDR1 MNHEY and CDR2 SVGAGI. The trim removed 5 bases at V and 2 bases at J, leaving 3 bases unmatched. CDR3 length: 13 amino acids. The CDR3 DNA reads TGTGCCAGCAGTCTGACAGGGACCTACGAGCAGTACTTC. Protein product: CASSLTGTYEQYF.

This rearrangement joins TRBV5-4 to TRBJ2-2, with D perhaps matching TRBD1 (6 bases). V dropped 4 bases and J dropped 6 bases, with 16 bases sitting between them. CDR1 SGHNT and CDR2 YYREEE come from the germline V gene (reference sequence). The CDR3 is 15 amino acids. CDR3 bases: TGTGCCAGCAGCGACGGGACACAACGGGCCGGGGAGCTGTTTTTT. This gives the protein CASSDGTQRAGELFF.

The V and J genes are TRBV5-1 and TRBJ2-6; D gene unclear. Germline CDR1 and CDR2: SGHRS and YFSETQ. Trimming removed 4 bases at V and 0 bases at J, with 8 bases between. This CDR3 contains 15 residues. Here the CDR3 DNA reads TGCGCCAGCAGCGGGCAAGCCTCTGGGGCCAACGTCCTGACTTTC. This gives the protein CASSGQASGANVLTF.

The chain has TRBV27 and TRBJ1-1; tentatively, D is TRBD1 (6 bases). The V end lost 5 bases, the J end lost 4 bases, and 11 bases lay between the germline ends. Germline CDR1 MNHEY, CDR2 SMNVEV (reference sequence). The CDR3 is made up of 13 amino acids. CDR3 nucleotides: TGTGCCAGCAGTCCTAGGGGGGGCACTGAAGCTTTCTTT. As protein: CASSPRGGTEAFF.

The V gene is TRBV14, the J gene TRBJ2-3, with unresolved D. V lost 4 bases and J 0 bases, leaving 14 bases between the germline ends. The CDR3 loop spans 16 amino acids. Germline V CDR1 and CDR2: SGHDN, FVKESK. The CDR3 DNA follows: TGTGCCAGCAGCCGTTACGGAGATCCTAGCACAGATACGCAGTATTTT. Amino acid sequence: CASSRYGDPSTDTQYF.

This clone was seen a handful of times. The chain recombines TRBV10-3 with TRBJ2-4; the match to TRBD2 covers 8 bases. There are 15 residues in the CDR3. The trim removed 8 bases at V and 0 bases at J, leaving 6 bases unmatched. Germline V gene data show CDR1 as ENHRY and CDR2 as SYGVKD. The CDR3 spells CAIAGGGTAKNIQYF. In nucleotides, the CDR3 is TGTGCCATCGCGGGGGGCGGGACAGCCAAAAACATTCAGTACTTC.

This clone was seen once. V usage is TRBV20-1 and J usage is TRBJ2-5; D is undetermined. The V gene's germline CDR1 is DFQATT and CDR2 SNEGSKA (reference sequence). There are 11 residues in the CDR3. The V end lost 5 bases, the J end lost 3 bases, and 7 bases lay between the germline ends. The CDR3 DNA reads as TGCAGTGCTTACGGTGAAGAGACCCAGTACTTC. Translation gives CSAYGEETQYF.

J is TRBJ1-2 and V is TRBV28; TRBD1 aligns across 7 bases. Germline V gene lookup returns CDR1 MDHEN and CDR2 SYDVKM. This CDR3 contains 14 residues. Unmatched junction bases numbered 11, after V lost 7 bases and J lost 6 bases. The CDR3, as DNA: TGTGCCAGCACCCCTGGGGACAGACATAATGGCTACACCTTC. Translation gives CASTPGDRHNGYTF.

V usage is TRBV25-1 and J usage is TRBJ2-1; D possibly corresponds to TRBD2 (6 bases). The germline CDR1 and CDR2 sequences are MGHDK and SYGVNS. The CDR3 extends over 16 amino acids. Trimming pared 5 bases from V and 7 bases from J, leaving 21 bases between. The CDR3 reads CASSSQRAWSGNEQFF. The CDR3 DNA sequence: TGTGCCAGCAGTTCCCAGCGGGCCTGGAGCGGAAATGAGCAGTTCTTC.

The chain is built from TRBV28 and TRBJ1-1, with D possibly matching TRBD1 (6 bases). Between the trimmed V and J ends, which lost 1 base and 3 bases, there was a span of 12 bases. The CDR3 has 15 residues. Looked up from germline, CDR1 is MDHEN and CDR2 is SYDVKM. This chain's CDR3 is CASSLLEGGDTEAFF. The CDR3 DNA follows: TGTGCCAGCAGTTTATTGGAGGGGGGGGACACTGAAGCTTTCTTT. Based on the CDR3 plus reference TRBV28 and TRBJ1-1, the full variable domain is DVKVTQSSRYLVKRTGEKVFLECVQDMDHENMFWYRQDPGLGLRLIYFSYDVKMKEKGDIPEGYSVSREKKERFSLILESASTNQTSMYLCASSLLEGGDTEAFFGQGTRLTVV.

This clone was detected only a few times. The chain couples TRBV4-1 to TRBJ2-1, with 13 bases fitting TRBD2. The V segment lost 1 base and the J segment 7 bases; nucleotides outside the gene matches: 13. This CDR3 comprises 19 residues. Germline V lookup: CDR1 MGHRA, CDR2 YSYEKL. CDR3 region: CASSQGTSGSLRLSNEQFF. The CDR3 DNA follows: TGCGCCAGCAGCCAAGGGACTAGCGGGAGTCTTCGGCTGAGTAATGAGCAGTTCTTC.

The genes are TRBV10-3 and TRBJ2-7, with D maybe TRBD1 (5 bases). Per germline, CDR1 ENHRY and CDR2 SYGVKD. The ends were cut back, 0 bases at V and 4 bases at J, with 13 bases in the middle. CDR3 length equals 15 residues. CDR3 sequence (DNA): TGTGCCATCAGTGAGTCGGCAGGGAAGACGTACGAGCAGTACTTC. This sequence encodes CAISESAGKTYEQYF.

This clone was detected once. The V call is TRBV19, the J call TRBJ1-2; the D gene is possibly TRBD1 (5 bases). The V gene lost 1 base and the J gene lost 1 base, with 16 bases spanning the gap. Germline V lookup: CDR1 LNHDA, CDR2 SQIVND (reference sequence). CDR3 length: 17 amino acids. The CDR3 DNA reads as TGTGCCAGTAGTATAGGGGCGGACACCCCTGTTAACTATGGCTACACCTTC. The encoded protein is CASSIGADTPVNYGYTF.

The V gene is TRBV2, the J gene TRBJ1-1; 10 bases line up with TRBD1. Trimming took 8 bases from V and 1 from J; bases not matched to a gene: 4. There are 14 residues in the CDR3. Germline V lookup: CDR1 SNHLY, CDR2 FYNNEI. CDR3: CASQRDRGNTEAFF. CDR3 nucleotides: TGTGCCAGCCAACGGGACAGGGGGAACACTGAAGCTTTCTTT.

The genes are TRBV2 and TRBJ2-7; TRBD1 aligns across 9 bases. Germline V CDR1 and CDR2: SNHLY, FYNNEI. Trimming at V came to 5 bases and at J to 3 bases, leaving 8 bases not matched to a gene. The CDR3 is made up of 15 amino acids. The CDR3 region is CASSIRRTGVYEQYF. CDR3 in DNA: TGTGCCAGCAGTATTAGGAGGACAGGGGTCTACGAGCAGTACTTC.

This chain uses TRBV27 with TRBJ2-7, with 7 bases matching TRBD1. V shed 6 bases, J shed 3 bases, and the junction held 8 bases outside the gene matches. This CDR3 is built from 14 residues. CDR1 is MNHEY and CDR2 is SMNVEV in the germline V gene (reference sequence). The CDR3 protein is CASRLQGLGYEQYF. CDR3 nucleotide sequence: TGTGCCAGCAGACTACAGGGGCTAGGCTACGAGCAGTACTTC.

The chain carries TRBV7-3 and TRBJ1-1; possibly TRBD1 for D (5 bases). The germline CDR1 and CDR2 sequences are SGHTA and FQGTGA. The CDR3 runs to 13 residues. V was shortened by 5 bases and J by 1 base, with 8 bases between the two germline ends. The CDR3 bases are TGTGCCAGCAGCATAGGGGAGAACACTGAAGCTTTCTTT. It codes for CASSIGENTEAFF.

The V and J genes are TRBV27 and TRBJ1-2; TRBD1 is a possible D gene (5 bases). Germline V gives CDR1 MNHEY, CDR2 SMNVEV (reference sequence). V shed 5 bases and J shed 2 bases, with 18 bases lying between them. This CDR3 spans 16 amino acids. CDR3: CASSLTAYWTNYGYTF. The DNA for the CDR3 is TGTGCCAGCAGTCTTACGGCGTACTGGACAAACTATGGCTACACCTTC.

The chain is built from TRBV19 and TRBJ1-2, with TRBD1 matching over 7 bases. Germline V lookup: CDR1 LNHDA, CDR2 SQIVND (reference sequence). The CDR3 length is 15 residues. The V gene end was trimmed by 7 bases and the J gene end by 8 bases; junction bases not matched to a gene: 16. DNA of the CDR3: TGTGCCAGTATCAGCGGAGCGGACAGGTTTGGAGGCTACACCTTC. Translating gives CASISGADRFGGYTF.

J is TRBJ1-1 and V is TRBV28; D remains unclear. This CDR3 is 15 amino acids long. The V gene's germline CDR1 is MDHEN and CDR2 SYDVKM. Deletions cut 1 base from V and 3 bases from J, with 12 bases between. CDR3 sequence (DNA): TGTGCCAGCAGTTTATTTCGGGTTCGTTACACTGAAGCTTTCTTT. Its translation is CASSLFRVRYTEAFF.

The CDR3 here is CASSLGGTGGVDTEAFF. CDR3 DNA sequence: TGTGCCAGCAGCTTGGGGGGGACAGGGGGCGTGGACACTGAAGCTTTCTTT. This chain uses TRBV5-5 with TRBJ1-1, with 12 positions matching TRBD1. After removal of 0 bases from V and 3 bases from J, the junction contained 6 bases not matched to a gene. Germline V gene data show CDR1 as SGHKS and CDR2 as YYEKEE (reference sequence). The CDR3 is made up of 17 amino acids.

The CDR3 DNA reads as TGTGCCGTAACTGGGACAGTCATTTATGGCTACACCTTC. As protein: CAVTGTVIYGYTF. This chain connects TRBV2 to TRBJ1-2; 7 nucleotides match TRBD1. CDR1 and CDR2 from the germline V gene are SNHLY and FYNNEI. Unmatched junction bases numbered 11, after V lost 11 bases and J lost 5 bases. The CDR3 is 13 amino acids.

CDR3 region: CASSQQDRGETQYF. CDR3 in DNA: TGTGCCAGCAGCCAACAGGACAGGGGGGAGACCCAGTACTTC. The chain links TRBV11-1 to TRBJ2-5, with 10 positions matching TRBD1. The V segment lost 5 bases and the J segment 5 bases; nucleotides outside the gene matches: 5. The CDR3 sequence is 14 residues long. CDR1 is SGHAT and CDR2 is FQDESV in the germline V gene (reference sequence).